Included here is one T cell receptor (beta chain) sequence, with context. Antigen specificity is unknown. The entry originates in a study of CD8 T cells in ankylosing spondylitis. Libraries of TCR beta came from quantitative 5'-RACE with molecular barcodes. MiXCR was run by TCRdb on the 5' RACE reads, yielding one entry per CDR3 protein. The sample has 130,000 or so distinct CDR3 sequences, about a sixth seen once; the top ten hold 25% to 40%. General study points: Researchers report that disease-linked clones proved CD8+ and relatively rare in peripheral blood. As reported, disease-linked clones showed significant enrichment in matched ankylosing spondylitis synovial fluid. Characteristic of ankylosing spondylitis blood, it appeared, was a TCR beta motif comprising roughly eight highly homologous variants. Some motif variants had been reported before (in reactive arthritis synovial fluid and blood).

Sequenced material: blood, either unsorted or a sorted T cell fraction (not recorded which). The source of this sequence is a male donor with ankylosing spondylitis.

The CDR3 sequence: CASRPTSEYEQYF. CDR3 bases: TGTGCCAGCAGGCCGACTAGCGAATACGAGCAGTACTTC. The chain has TRBV27 and TRBJ2-7; 8 bases agree with TRBD2. J was trimmed by 4 bases and V by 6 bases; bases with no gene match: 5. CDR3 length equals 13 residues. Germline V lookup: CDR1 MNHEY, CDR2 SMNVEV (reference sequence).